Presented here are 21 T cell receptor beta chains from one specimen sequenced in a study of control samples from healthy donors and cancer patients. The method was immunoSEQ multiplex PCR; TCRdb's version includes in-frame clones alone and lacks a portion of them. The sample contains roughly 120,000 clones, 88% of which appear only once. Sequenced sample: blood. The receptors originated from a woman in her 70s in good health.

The CDR3 bases are TGTGCCAGCAAACTAGCGGGGGGGCACGAGCAGTACTTC. This encodes CASKLAGGHEQYF. The V gene is TRBV12-3 or TRBV12-4, the J gene TRBJ2-7; 13 bases agree with TRBD2. CDR3 size: 13 residues. Trimming removed 7 bases from V and 5 bases from J; junction bases left unmatched: 2.

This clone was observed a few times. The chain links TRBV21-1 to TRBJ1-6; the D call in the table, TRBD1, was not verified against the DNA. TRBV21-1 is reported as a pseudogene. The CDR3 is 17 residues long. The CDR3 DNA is TGTGCCAGCAGCAAACTAGGGGTAGGGGAAGGGGATTCACCCCTCCACTTT. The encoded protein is CASSKLGVGEGDSPLHF.

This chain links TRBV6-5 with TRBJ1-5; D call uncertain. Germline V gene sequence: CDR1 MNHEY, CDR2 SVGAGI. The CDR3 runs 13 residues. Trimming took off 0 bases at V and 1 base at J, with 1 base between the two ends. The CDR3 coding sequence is TGTGCCAGCAGTTACTCGAGCAATCAGCCCCAGCATTTT. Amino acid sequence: CASSYSSNQPQHF.

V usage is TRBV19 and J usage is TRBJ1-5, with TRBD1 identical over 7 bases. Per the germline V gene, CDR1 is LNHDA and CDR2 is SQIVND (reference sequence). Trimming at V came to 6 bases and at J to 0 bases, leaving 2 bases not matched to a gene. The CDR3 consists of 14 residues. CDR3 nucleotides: TGTGCCAGTAGGGGACAGAGTAGCAATCAGCCCCAGCATTTT. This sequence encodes CASRGQSSNQPQHF.

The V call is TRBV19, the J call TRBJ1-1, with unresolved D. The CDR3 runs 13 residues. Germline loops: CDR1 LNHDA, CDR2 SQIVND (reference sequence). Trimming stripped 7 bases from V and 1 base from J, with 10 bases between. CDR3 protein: CASKREKNTEAFF. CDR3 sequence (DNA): TGTGCCAGTAAGAGGGAGAAGAACACTGAAGCTTTCTTT.

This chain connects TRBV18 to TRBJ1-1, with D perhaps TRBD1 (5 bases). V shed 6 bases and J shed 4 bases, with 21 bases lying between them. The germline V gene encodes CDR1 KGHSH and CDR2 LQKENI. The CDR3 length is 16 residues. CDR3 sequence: CASSAKLRGSGTEAFF. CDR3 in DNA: TGTGCCAGCTCCGCTAAACTCCGGGGGAGTGGCACTGAAGCTTTCTTT. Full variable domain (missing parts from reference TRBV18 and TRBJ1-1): NAGVMQNPRHLVRRRGQEARLRCSPMKGHSHVYWYRQLPEEGLKFMVYLQKENIIDESGMPKERFSAEFPKEGPSILRIQQVVRGDSAAYFCASSAKLRGSGTEAFFGQGTRLTVV.

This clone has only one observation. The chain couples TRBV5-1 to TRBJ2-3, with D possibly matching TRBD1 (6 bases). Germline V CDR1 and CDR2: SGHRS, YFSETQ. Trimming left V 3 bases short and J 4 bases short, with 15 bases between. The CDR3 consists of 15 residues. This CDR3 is CASSSSGVGADTQYF. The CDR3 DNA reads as TGCGCCAGCAGCTCCTCAGGGGTGGGGGCAGATACGCAGTATTTT.

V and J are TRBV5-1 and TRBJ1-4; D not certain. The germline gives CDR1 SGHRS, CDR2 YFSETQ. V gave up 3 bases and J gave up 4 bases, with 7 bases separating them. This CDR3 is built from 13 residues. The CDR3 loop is CASSWWDNEKLFF. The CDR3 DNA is TGCGCCAGCAGCTGGTGGGATAATGAAAAACTGTTTTTT.

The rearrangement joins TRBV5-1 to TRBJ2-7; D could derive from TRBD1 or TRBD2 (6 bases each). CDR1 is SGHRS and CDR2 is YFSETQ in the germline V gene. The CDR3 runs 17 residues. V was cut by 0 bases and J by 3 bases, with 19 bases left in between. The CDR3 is CASSLEGGAGAFYEQYF. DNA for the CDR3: TGCGCCAGCAGCTTGGAAGGAGGGGCAGGGGCCTTCTACGAGCAGTACTTC.

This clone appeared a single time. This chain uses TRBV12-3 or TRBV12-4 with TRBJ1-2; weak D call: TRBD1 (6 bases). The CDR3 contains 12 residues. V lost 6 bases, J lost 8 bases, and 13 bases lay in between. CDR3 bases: TGTGCCAGCAGACGGGGGCGCGGAGGCTACACCTTC. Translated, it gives CASRRGRGGYTF.

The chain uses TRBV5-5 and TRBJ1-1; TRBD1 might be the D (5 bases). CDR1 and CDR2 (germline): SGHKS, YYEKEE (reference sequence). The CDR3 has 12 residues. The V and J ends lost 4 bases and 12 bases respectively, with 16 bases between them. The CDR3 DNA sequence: TGTGCCAGCAGCCTGGCCCGGGGGTTATCTTTCTTT. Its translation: CASSLARGLSFF. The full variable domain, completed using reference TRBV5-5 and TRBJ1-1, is DAGVTQSPTHLIKTRGQQVTLRCSPISGHKSVSWYQQVLGQGPQFIFQYYEKEERGRGNFPDRFSARQFPNYSSELNVNALLLGDSALYLCASSLARGLSFFGQGTRLTVV.

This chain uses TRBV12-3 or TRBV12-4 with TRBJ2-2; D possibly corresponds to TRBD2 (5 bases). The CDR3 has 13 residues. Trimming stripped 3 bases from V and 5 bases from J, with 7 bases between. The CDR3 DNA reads TGTGCCAGCAGTTTCGGGGTGACCGGGGAGCTGTTTTTT. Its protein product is CASSFGVTGELFF.

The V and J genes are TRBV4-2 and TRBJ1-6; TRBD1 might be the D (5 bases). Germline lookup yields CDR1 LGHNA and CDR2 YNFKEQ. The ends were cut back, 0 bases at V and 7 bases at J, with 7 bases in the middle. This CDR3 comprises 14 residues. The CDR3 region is CASSQDWGNSPLHF. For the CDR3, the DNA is TGTGCCAGCAGCCAAGATTGGGGGAATTCACCCCTCCACTTT.

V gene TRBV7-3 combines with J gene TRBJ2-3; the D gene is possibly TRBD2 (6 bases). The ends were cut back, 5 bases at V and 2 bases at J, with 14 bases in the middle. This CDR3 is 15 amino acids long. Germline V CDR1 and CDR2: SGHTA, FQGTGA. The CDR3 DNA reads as TGTGCCAGCAGCCCGGGGGTGGGCCCCACAGATACGCAGTATTTT. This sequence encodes CASSPGVGPTDTQYF.

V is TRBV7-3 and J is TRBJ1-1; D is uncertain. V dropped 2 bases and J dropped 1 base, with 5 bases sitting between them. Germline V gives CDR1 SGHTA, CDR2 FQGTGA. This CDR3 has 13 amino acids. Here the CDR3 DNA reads TGTGCCAGCAGCTTATGGGGGAACACTGAAGCTTTCTTT. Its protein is CASSLWGNTEAFF.

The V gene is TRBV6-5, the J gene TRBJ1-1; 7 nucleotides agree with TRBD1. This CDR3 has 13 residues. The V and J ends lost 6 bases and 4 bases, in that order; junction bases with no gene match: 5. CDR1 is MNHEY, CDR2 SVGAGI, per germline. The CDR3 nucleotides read TGTGCCAGCAGCACAGGGGCGGGCACTGAAGCTTTCTTT. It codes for CASSTGAGTEAFF.

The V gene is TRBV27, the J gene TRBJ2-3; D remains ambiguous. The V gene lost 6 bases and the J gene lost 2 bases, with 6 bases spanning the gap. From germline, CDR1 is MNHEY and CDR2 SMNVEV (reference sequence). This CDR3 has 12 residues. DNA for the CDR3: TGTGCCAGCAGCAAATTCACAGATACGCAGTATTTT. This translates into CASSKFTDTQYF.

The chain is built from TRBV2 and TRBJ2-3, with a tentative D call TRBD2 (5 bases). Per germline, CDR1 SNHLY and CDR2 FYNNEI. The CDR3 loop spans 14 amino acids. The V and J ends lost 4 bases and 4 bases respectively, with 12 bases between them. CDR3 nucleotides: TGTGCCAGCAGTGGAGGGCTAGGGTCAGATACGCAGTATTTT. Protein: CASSGGLGSDTQYF.

CDR3 DNA sequence: TGTGCCAGCAGTGAGTTAGCGGGGGGGCCCACCGGGGAGCTGTTTTTT. This encodes CASSELAGGPTGELFF. The V call is TRBV25-1, the J call TRBJ2-2; 11 bases match TRBD2. The CDR3 totals 16 residues. Per germline, CDR1 MGHDK and CDR2 SYGVNS. Trimming took 3 bases from V and 4 from J; bases not matched to a gene: 4.

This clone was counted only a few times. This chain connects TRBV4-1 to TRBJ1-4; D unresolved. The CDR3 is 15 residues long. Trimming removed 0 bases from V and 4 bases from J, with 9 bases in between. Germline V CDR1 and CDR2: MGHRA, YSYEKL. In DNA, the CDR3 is TGCGCCAGCAGCCAAGATGCGGAGGGTAATGAAAAACTGTTTTTT. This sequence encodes CASSQDAEGNEKLFF.

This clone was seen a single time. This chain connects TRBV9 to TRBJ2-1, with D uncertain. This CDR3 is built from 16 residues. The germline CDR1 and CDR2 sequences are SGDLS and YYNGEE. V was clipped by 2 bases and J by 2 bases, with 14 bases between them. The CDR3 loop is CASSVEVVVAYNEQFF. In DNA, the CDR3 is TGTGCCAGCAGCGTGGAAGTTGTGGTAGCCTACAATGAGCAGTTCTTC.